These T cell receptor beta chains were read from a single sample in a study of tumor and adjacent non-tumor tissue in lung cancer. TCRdb itself ran the multiplex PCR reads through MiXCR, one entry per CDR3 protein. The repertoire has 110,000 or so distinct CDR3 sequences, around 80% of them found once; the top ten carry more than 35%. Source material: lung tumor tissue. These receptors were collected from a woman aged 55-70 years with non-small cell lung cancer. The CDR3 runs from the conserved cysteine through the conserved F or W. D genes are given only for firm matches. Part of the rows lack a size; the others show once, few, many or a class for expanded clones.

d_call	v_call	clone_size	j_call	cdr3_length	cdr3_nt	cdr3_aa
NA	TRBV20-1	NA	TRBJ2-5	11	TGCAGTGGTAGACCTGGGGGTACCCAGTACTTC	CSGRPGGTQYF
NA	TRBV13	NA	TRBJ2-6	17	TGTGCCAGCAGTCGGGTACAGGGAACAGCTGGGGCTAACGTCCTGACTTTC	CASSRVQGTAGANVLTF
NA	TRBV4-3	once	TRBJ1-1	18	TGCACCAGTAGCCAAGATCTGGGACTGCACTTGATGAACACTGAAGCTTTCTTT	CTSSQDLGLHLMNTEAFF
TRBD1	TRBV11-3	NA	TRBJ2-3	15	TGTGCTGGCAGCCCCGCCGGACAGGGAGGTCATACGCAGTATTTT	CAGSPAGQGGHTQYF
NA	TRBV10-3	NA	TRBJ2-6	15	TGTGCCATCAGTACCCGAGTATCAGGGGCCAACGTCCTGACCTTC	CAISTRVSGANVLTF
TRBD1	TRBV20-1	NA	TRBJ1-5	15	TGCAGTGCTAGGGATCCAGGGGGGCAGGATCAGCCCAAGCATTTT	CSARDPGGQDQPKHF
NA	TRBV24-1	NA	TRBJ2-1	14	TGTGCCACCAGTGATTTATACAGGGACAATGAGCAGTTCTTC	CATSDLYRDNEQFF
NA	TRBV6-6	NA	TRBJ1-1	13	TGTGTCAGCAGCTACCAAATCGGGCCCCAAGGTTTCTTT	CVSSYQIGPQGFF
NA	TRBV10-3	many	TRBJ1-2	13	TGTGCCATCAGTGAGACAACTAGGCCTGTAATGACCTTC	CAISETTRPVMTF
NA	TRBV7-9	NA	TRBJ2-7	14	TGTGCCAGCAGCCAACGGAGAGAGGGCTACGAGCAGTACTTC	CASSQRREGYEQYF
NA	TRBV4-2	NA	TRBJ1-4	14	TGTGCCGGCAGCGTACGGGACTCGAGTGAAAAACTGTTTTTT	CAGSVRDSSEKLFF
NA	TRBV12-3/TRBV12-4	many	TRBJ2-3	15	TGTGCCAGCAGTTTGCTGGGGTTCTACACAGATACGCAGTATTTT	CASSLLGFYTDTQYF
NA	TRBV7-8	NA	TRBJ1-5	12	TGTACCAGTAGCTTAAGTGTTCAGCCCCAGCATTTT	CTSSLSVQPQHF
NA	TRBV6-5	NA	TRBJ2-7	15	TGTGCCAGCACTTCGCAGGGTGGAGGGACCTACGAGCAGTACTTC	CASTSQGGGTYEQYF
NA	TRBV20-1	many	TRBJ1-5	14	TGCAGTGCTATTGGGGATGCGGGGGATCAGCCCCAGCATTTT	CSAIGDAGDQPQHF
TRBD2	TRBV6-6	many	TRBJ2-7	16	TGTGCCAGCAGCTTAAAGTCAGCGGGAGAAACCTACGAGCAGTACTTC	CASSLKSAGETYEQYF
TRBD1	TRBV11-1	NA	TRBJ2-2	16	TGTGCCAGCAGCGCCTGGACAGGGGTGAACATCGCGGTGCTGTTTTTT	CASSAWTGVNIAVLFF
NA	TRBV4-1	NA	TRBJ2-1	16	TGCGCCAGCAGCCAAGATTTCTCAGGATCCTACAATAAGCAGTTCTTC	CASSQDFSGSYNKQFF
TRBD2	TRBV11-2	NA	TRBJ2-7	15	TGTGCCTGCAGCTACGGGGCTAGCGGGAGCAACGAGCAGTACTTC	CACSYGASGSNEQYF
NA	TRBV6-5	NA	TRBJ1-1	13	TGTGCTAGCAGTGGTCTATTGAACACTGAAGCTTTCTTT	CASSGLLNTEAFF
NA	TRBV4-3	NA	TRBJ1-2	17	TGCGCCAGCAACCAAGACACGAACAGGGTGTTTCAGTATGGCTGCACCTTC	CASNQDTNRVFQYGCTF
NA	TRBV11-3	NA	TRBJ2-7	14	TGTGCCAACAGCTTAGAGTGGGGATCCTACGAGCAGTACTTC	CANSLEWGSYEQYF
TRBD2	TRBV4-2	many	TRBJ2-5	19	TGTGCCAGCAGCCAAGGTGCGGCTAGCGGGGGGGCATTTCAAGAGACCCAGTACTTC	CASSQGAASGGAFQETQYF
NA	TRBV10-3	NA	TRBJ1-6	13	TGTGCCATCAGAAGGGACATGGACTCACTCCTCCACTTT	CAIRRDMDSLLHF
TRBD2	TRBV6-5	NA	TRBJ2-7	15	TGTGCCAGCGCACCTGACATCGACGGGGGGTACGAGCAGTACTTC	CASAPDIDGGYEQYF
TRBD2	TRBV5-4	once	TRBJ2-1	19	TGTGCCAGCAGCTTAATGACTAGCGGAGGGTTCATACTTTACAATGAGCAGTTCTTC	CASSLMTSGGFILYNEQFF
TRBD1	TRBV11-2	NA	TRBJ2-1	12	TGCGCCAGCAGTCGGGACAGGGTTCAGCAGTTCTTC	CASSRDRVQQFF
TRBD1	TRBV11-2	once	TRBJ1-6	15	TGCGCCAGGAGCCGTCAACGACAGGGGCGTTCACCCCTCCACTTT	CARSRQRQGRSPLHF
TRBD2	TRBV7-9	NA	TRBJ2-3	16	TGTGCCAGCAGCTTAGCGAGCGGGGGGGTTACAGATACGCAGTATTTT	CASSLASGGVTDTQYF
NA	TRBV20-1	NA	TRBJ2-7	15	TGCAGTGCTGGGTTACTGGGAGATCTTTCCTACGAGCAGTACTTC	CSAGLLGDLSYEQYF
NA	TRBV20-1	NA	TRBJ2-3	14	TGCAGTGCTAAAGATCAGGACTTCACAGATGCGCAGTATTTT	CSAKDQDFTDAQYF
NA	TRBV28	medium-sized	TRBJ1-2	15	TGTGCCAGCAGCCAAGACGTCGGAATGGTACATGGCTACACCTTC	CASSQDVGMVHGYTF
NA	TRBV10-3	many	TRBJ2-7	15	TGTGCCATCAGTGAAGTAGCTGGGCAGGGCGGTGAGCAGTACTTC	CAISEVAGQGGEQYF
TRBD2	TRBV11-2	once	TRBJ2-4	17	TGTGCCAGCAGCTTAGATCCTAGCGGGATAGCCAAAAACATTCAGTATTTC	CASSLDPSGIAKNIQYF
NA	TRBV6-2/TRBV6-3	NA	TRBJ2-5	14	TGTGCCAGCAAAAAAACTCCCCATCAAGAGACCCAGTACTTC	CASKKTPHQETQYF
NA	TRBV10-3	many	TRBJ2-4	13	TGTGCCATCAGTGACCTAGCCAAAAACATTCAGTACTTC	CAISDLAKNIQYF
TRBD2	TRBV4-2	NA	TRBJ2-7	16	TGTGCCAGCAGCCTAGATGGTCTAGCGGGGGGATTCGAGCAGTACTTC	CASSLDGLAGGFEQYF
NA	TRBV12-3/TRBV12-4	NA	TRBJ2-7	13	TGTGCCATCAGTTGGGATTCGATAGGCGAGCAGTACTTC	CAISWDSIGEQYF
NA	TRBV2	NA	TRBJ2-7	13	TGTGCCAGCCTGATCGAAGGGCTTAGCGAGCAGTACTTC	CASLIEGLSEQYF
NA	TRBV11-2	NA	TRBJ2-7	13	TGTGCCAGCAACTTTACGGGGGGCAACGAGCAGTACTTC	CASNFTGGNEQYF
NA	TRBV20-1	NA	TRBJ1-1	13	TGCAATGCTAGGTTACCTCGAAACACTGAAGCTTTCTTT	CNARLPRNTEAFF
NA	TRBV11-2	NA	TRBJ2-3	15	TGTGATAGCAGCGCCACCGCGACGGCCACAGATACGCAGTATTTT	CDSSATATATDTQYF